This T cell receptor (beta chain) was captured by sequencing in a study of control samples from healthy donors and cancer patients. Some clones are missing from TCRdb's copy, which holds only in-frame ones; the method was immunoSEQ multiplex PCR. Seen here are about 170,000 clones, about 91% observed once, and the top ten hold around 2.2%. On this clone itself: This sample includes further DNA sequences coding for the same CDR3.

The CDR3 spans 13 residues. Deletions cut 3 bases from V and 5 bases from J, with 10 bases between. Germline V CDR1 and CDR2: LNHDA, SQIVND (reference sequence). The TCR was taken from a woman between 40 and 50 years old in good health. Input material: blood. The J gene is TRBJ2-5, the V gene TRBV19; D is uncertain. The CDR3 DNA sequence: TGTGCCAGTAGTATCGCCGGTTCCGAGACCCAGTACTTC. Residues: CASSIAGSETQYF.